The rows below give T cell receptor beta chains drawn from one sample of a study of a mutant IDH1 vaccine in newly diagnosed glioma. Sequenced by immunoSEQ multiplex PCR; TCRdb stores in-frame clones only, minus some. Among 40,000 or so clones listed, roughly 90% were seen once. This sample comprised PBMCs, obtained from a glioma patient treated with radiotherapy, temozolomide or both. These receptors all come from a man aged 18 to 29 with glioma. Each CDR3 is given without its conserved first and last residue. D genes are given only for firm matches.

j_call v_call d_call cdr3_aa
TRBJ1-2 TRBV7-9 . ASSLEPQGQNYGYT
TRBJ2-7 TRBV4-1 TRBD1 ASSQTGTGGEQY
TRBJ1-2 TRBV6-1 . ASSERQGMYGYT
TRBJ2-7 TRBV27 TRBD2 ASNSGLGYEQY
TRBJ2-7 TRBV5-1 . ASSLAGAVAQALYEQY
TRBJ1-2 TRBV4-1 TRBD1 ASSPPTGSNYGYT
TRBJ1-5 TRBV30 . AWSVGPNQPQH
TRBJ1-2 TRBV4-3 . ASSQESIPSDGYT
TRBJ2-7 TRBV5-5 TRBD2 ASSLVGTSGSYEQY
TRBJ1-1 TRBV12-5 . ASGLVSGGRTEAF
TRBJ1-4 TRBV7-2 . ASSLVSAANEKLF
TRBJ2-3 TRBV7-2 TRBD1 ASSPDRVGTDTQY
TRBJ2-4 TRBV5-6 . ASSLALVDINIQY
TRBJ2-1 TRBV18 TRBD1 ASSPTGGESYNEQF
TRBJ1-3 TRBV29-1 . SVRVAGNTIY
TRBJ2-7 TRBV30 . AWSVSGYEQY
TRBJ1-4 TRBV7-9 . ASSLVPGRVEKLF
TRBJ1-1 TRBV19 . ASSISQGPTEAF
TRBJ2-1 TRBV7-9 . ASSFRGDYNEQF
TRBJ2-2 TRBV7-2 . ASSLAGGTGELF
TRBJ1-2 TRBV19 TRBD1 ASSIETGTYGYT
TRBJ2-7 TRBV29-1 . SVGGVHEQY
TRBJ2-1 TRBV7-6 . ASSRDSQGYNEQF
TRBJ1-1 TRBV6-1 . ASSDQMNTEAF
TRBJ2-5 TRBV7-9 TRBD2 ASSSRLAGRETQY
TRBJ1-1 TRBV7-2 TRBD1 ASSLRQGGNTEAF